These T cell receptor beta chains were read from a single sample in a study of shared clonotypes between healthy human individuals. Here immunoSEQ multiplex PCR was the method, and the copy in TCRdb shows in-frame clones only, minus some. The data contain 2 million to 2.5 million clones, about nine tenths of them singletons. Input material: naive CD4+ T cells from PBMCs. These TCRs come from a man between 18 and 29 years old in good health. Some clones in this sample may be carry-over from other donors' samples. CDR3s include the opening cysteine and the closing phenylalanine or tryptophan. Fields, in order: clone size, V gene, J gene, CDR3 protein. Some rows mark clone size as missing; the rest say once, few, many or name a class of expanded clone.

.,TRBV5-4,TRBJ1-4,CASSFGRPATNEKLFF
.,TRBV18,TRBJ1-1,CASSPLANYMNTEAFF
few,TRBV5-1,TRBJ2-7,CASSRGLAGYEQYF
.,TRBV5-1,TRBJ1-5,CASSPGGTDQPQHF
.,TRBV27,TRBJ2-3,CASSRFVAHTQYF
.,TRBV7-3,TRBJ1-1,CASSSYSYTEAFF
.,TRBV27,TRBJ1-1,CASSLSPGVNTEAFF
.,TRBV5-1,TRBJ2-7,CASSFGGEGVEQYF
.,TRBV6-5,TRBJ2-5,CASSPRTFQETQYF
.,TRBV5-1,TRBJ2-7,CASSLATGSYEQYF
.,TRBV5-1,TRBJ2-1,CASSLASGNYNEQFF
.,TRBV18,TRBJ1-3,CASSPAGTGGNTIYF
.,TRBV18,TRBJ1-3,CASSPPSTGNTIYF
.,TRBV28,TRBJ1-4,CASSFRRGVNEKLFF
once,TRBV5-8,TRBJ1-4,CASSPPVIAGEKLFF
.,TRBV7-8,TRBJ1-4,CASSAKTVVNEKLFF
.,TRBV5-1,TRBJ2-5,CASSTRLAGETQYF
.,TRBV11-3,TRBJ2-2,CASSSGTSITGELFF
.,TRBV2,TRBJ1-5,CASSWDRGLFQPQHF
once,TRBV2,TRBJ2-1,CASSGGHPYNEQFF
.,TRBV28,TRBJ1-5,CASSLLGRVRNQPQHF
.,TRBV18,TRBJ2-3,CASSPIQGTDTQYF
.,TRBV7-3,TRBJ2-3,CASSPGLAGAVADTQYF
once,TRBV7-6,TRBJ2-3,CASSPGTSMADTQYF
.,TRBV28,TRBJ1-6,CASSGGVYNSPLHF
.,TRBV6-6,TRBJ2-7,CASSYTGIYEQYF
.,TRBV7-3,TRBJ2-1,CASSLQGYEQFF
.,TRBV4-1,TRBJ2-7,CASRYGTGTSYEQYF
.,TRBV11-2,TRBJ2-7,CASSRRETYEQYF
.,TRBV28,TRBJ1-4,CASSTAFSANEKLFF
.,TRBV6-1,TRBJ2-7,CASSSGQATYEQYF
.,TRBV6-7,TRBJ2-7,CASSTTGGRYEQYF
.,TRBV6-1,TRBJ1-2,CASSDAGINTF
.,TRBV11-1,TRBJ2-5,CASSLAILAGTEETQYF
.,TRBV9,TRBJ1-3,CASSVSRGLDSGNTIYF
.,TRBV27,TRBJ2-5,CASSFYSSGRIQETQYF
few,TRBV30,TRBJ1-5,CAWWTGNQPQHF
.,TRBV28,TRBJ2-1,CASTPGGLEQFF